The entry below gives a single T cell receptor (beta chain) sequence along with its context. A much larger clone is a single base away; this may be a read error. This sample is drawn from a study of spatial heterogeneity in lung cancer. As to time point: sample taken at primary tumor resection. Unsorted samples of tumor, nontumor lung or frozen PBMC had their whole RNA sequenced. There are 13 residues in the CDR3. The V gene's germline CDR1 is SEHNR and CDR2 FQNEAQ (reference sequence). The V segment lost 2 bases and the J segment 5 bases; nucleotides outside the gene matches: 0. One entry per CDR3 protein, called by TCRdb with MiXCR from the 5' RACE reads. The data show tens of thousands of distinct CDR3 sequences, approximately 5.2% seen once.

Sequencing used PBMCs, obtained at surgery. This rearrangement joins TRBV7-9 to TRBJ2-1; 7 nucleotides agree with TRBD1. The TCR sequence derives from a female donor with early-stage non-small cell lung cancer. In DNA, the CDR3 is TGTGCCAGCAGCTTAACAGGGGACAATGAGCAGTTCTTC. It yields the protein CASSLTGDNEQFF.